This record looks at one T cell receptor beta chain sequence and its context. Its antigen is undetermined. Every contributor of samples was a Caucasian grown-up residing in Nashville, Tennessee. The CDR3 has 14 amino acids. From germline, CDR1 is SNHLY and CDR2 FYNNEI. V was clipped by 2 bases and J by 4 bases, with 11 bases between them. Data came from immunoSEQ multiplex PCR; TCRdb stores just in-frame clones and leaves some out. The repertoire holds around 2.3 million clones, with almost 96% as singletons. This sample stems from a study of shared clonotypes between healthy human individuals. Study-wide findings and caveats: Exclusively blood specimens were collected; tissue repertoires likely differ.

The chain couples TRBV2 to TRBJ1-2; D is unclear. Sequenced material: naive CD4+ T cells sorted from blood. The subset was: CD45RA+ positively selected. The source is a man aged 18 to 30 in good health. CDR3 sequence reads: CASSEQRAGYGYTF. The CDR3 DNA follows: TGTGCCAGCAGTGAACAGCGGGCAGGCTATGGCTACACCTTC.